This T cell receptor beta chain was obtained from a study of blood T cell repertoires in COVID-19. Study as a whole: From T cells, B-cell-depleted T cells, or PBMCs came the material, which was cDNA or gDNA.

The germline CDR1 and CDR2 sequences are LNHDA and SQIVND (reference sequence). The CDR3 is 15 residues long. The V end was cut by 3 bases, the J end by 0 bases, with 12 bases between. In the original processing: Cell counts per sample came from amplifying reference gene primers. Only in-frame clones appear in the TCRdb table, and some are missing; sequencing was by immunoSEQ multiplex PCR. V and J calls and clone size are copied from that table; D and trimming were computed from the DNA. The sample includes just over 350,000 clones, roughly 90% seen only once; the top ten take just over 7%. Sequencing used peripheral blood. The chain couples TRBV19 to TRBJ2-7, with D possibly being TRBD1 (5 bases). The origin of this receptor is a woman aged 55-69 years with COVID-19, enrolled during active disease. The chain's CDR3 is CASSILQGSSYEQYF. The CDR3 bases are TGTGCCAGTAGTATCCTTCAGGGTAGCTCCTACGAGCAGTACTTC.